The next 27 T cell receptor beta chains were all read from a single sample in a study of shared T cell receptors in the human thymus. Assay: immunoSEQ multiplex PCR; the TCRdb copy retains only in-frame clones and omits some. The table records hundreds of thousands of clones, more than 70% of them present only once. This same sample was also part of a study on human thymus T cells.

The source material was thymocytes. Source of these receptors: a boy younger than two with a congenital heart defect.

J is TRBJ2-7 and V is TRBV7-9; a weak D match, TRBD1 (6 bases). The CDR3 is 15 residues long. Trimming took off 3 bases at V and 3 bases at J, with 15 bases between the two ends. In germline, CDR1 is SEHNR, CDR2 FQNEAQ (reference sequence). CDR3 sequence reads: CASSFPQGEGYEQYF. CDR3 DNA sequence: TGTGCCAGCAGCTTCCCACAGGGTGAGGGCTACGAGCAGTACTTC.

This clone showed up just once. The genes are TRBV14 and TRBJ1-1, with TRBD1 as a possible D gene (5 bases). V lost 6 bases and J 0 bases, leaving 23 bases between the germline ends. The CDR3 contains 18 residues. CDR1 is SGHDN, CDR2 FVKESK, per germline. DNA for the CDR3: TGTGCCAGCAGAGTCTCGGGACTCCCCTCGGGGATGAACACTGAAGCTTTCTTT. This codes for CASRVSGLPSGMNTEAFF.

This clone was detected a few times. This chain connects TRBV4-1 to TRBJ2-7; D gene unclear. Trimming cost V 8 bases and J 3 bases, with 23 bases left between them. The CDR3 length is 16 residues. Germline V gives CDR1 MGHRA, CDR2 YSYEKL. CDR3 in DNA: TGCGCCAGCTCATCGCCGGGTGCCGAGGCGATCTACGAGCAGTACTTC. This sequence encodes CASSSPGAEAIYEQYF.

J is TRBJ2-7 and V is TRBV28; TRBD2 agrees at 15 bases. The trim removed 7 bases at V and 2 bases at J, leaving 12 bases unmatched. The V gene's germline CDR1 is MDHEN and CDR2 SYDVKM. This CDR3 comprises 18 residues. CDR3 sequence reads: CASTRSGTSGRQTYEQYF. The CDR3 coding sequence is TGTGCCAGCACCCGATCCGGGACTAGCGGGAGGCAGACCTACGAGCAGTACTTC.

Only one count was recorded for this clone. This rearrangement joins TRBV4-1 to TRBJ1-6; D ambiguous. The CDR3 sequence is 17 residues long. In germline, CDR1 is MGHRA, CDR2 YSYEKL. V was shortened by 4 bases and J by 4 bases, with 17 bases between the two germline ends. The CDR3 DNA reads TGCGCCAGCAGCCTCCATGTGAGGAACACTTATAATTCACCCCTCCACTTT. Its translation is CASSLHVRNTYNSPLHF.

This sequence joins TRBV27 and TRBJ2-7; D is perhaps TRBD2 (5 bases). CDR1 and CDR2 from the germline V gene are MNHEY and SMNVEV (reference sequence). Trimming removed 4 bases from V and 5 bases from J, with 9 bases in between. CDR3 length: 12 residues. CDR3 sequence: CASSSTNHEQYF. CDR3 nucleotide sequence: TGTGCCAGCAGTTCGACTAATCACGAGCAGTACTTC.

Remarks on this clone: The same CDR3 also results from other DNA sequences found in this sample. This chain uses TRBV5-1 with TRBJ1-6; 9 bases line up with TRBD1. The CDR3 sequence is 15 residues long. The ends lost 0 bases at V and 6 bases at J; junction bases unmatched: 1. Germline values: CDR1 SGHRS, CDR2 YFSETQ. The CDR3: CASSLVQGANSPLHF. Written as DNA, the CDR3 is TGCGCCAGCAGCTTGGTACAGGGGGCTAATTCACCCCTCCACTTT.

In this sample, this clone turned up once. The V call is TRBV4-1, the J call TRBJ1-5; D uncertain. Per germline, CDR1 MGHRA and CDR2 YSYEKL. The V end lost 0 bases, the J end lost 4 bases, and 16 bases lay between the germline ends. The CDR3 has 17 residues. In DNA, the CDR3 is TGCGCCAGCAGCCAAGATGTAGGAGGGTACGGGAATCAGCCCCAGCATTTT. It encodes CASSQDVGGYGNQPQHF.

This chain joins TRBV10-3 and TRBJ1-6; D unclear. This CDR3 comprises 17 residues. Germline assignment: CDR1 ENHRY and CDR2 SYGVKD. Trimming cost V 3 bases and J 6 bases, with 18 bases left between them. The CDR3 coding sequence is TGTGCCATCAGTGACCCCCCGGCCCATAGCGGTAATTCACCCCTCCACTTT. This encodes CAISDPPAHSGNSPLHF.

This clone turned up a few times. This specimen includes other DNA sequences encoding the same CDR3. The chain uses TRBV4-3 and TRBJ1-6; D remains unclear. V lost 1 base and J lost 6, with 10 bases in between. This CDR3 spans 15 amino acids. Germline CDR1 reads LGHNA; CDR2 reads YSLEER. The CDR3 DNA reads as TGCGCCAGCAGCCAAGGTATAGGAGTTAATTCACCCCTCCACTTT. It encodes CASSQGIGVNSPLHF.

This rearrangement joins TRBV7-9 to TRBJ2-3, with TRBD2 as a possible D gene (6 bases). V dropped 5 bases and J dropped 0 bases, with 12 bases sitting between them. The CDR3 consists of 15 residues. CDR1 and CDR2 (germline): SEHNR, FQNEAQ (reference sequence). CDR3 DNA sequence: TGTGCCAGCAGCCTGCCGGCGGGGAGCACAGATACGCAGTATTTT. Translation: CASSLPAGSTDTQYF.

This rearrangement joins TRBV19 to TRBJ2-1, with unresolved D. The CDR3 spans 14 residues. V was cut by 7 bases and J by 0 bases, with 10 bases left in between. Germline V gives CDR1 LNHDA, CDR2 SQIVND (reference sequence). CDR3 residues: CASTLAHSYNEQFF. The CDR3 region has the DNA TGTGCCAGTACTCTGGCCCACTCCTACAATGAGCAGTTCTTC.

The CDR3 spells CASSPTGAISFNYGYTF. As DNA, the CDR3 is TGTGCCAGTAGCCCGACAGGGGCGATATCGTTTAACTATGGCTACACCTTC. The gene calls are TRBV19 and TRBJ1-2, with 8 bases that match TRBD1. The germline CDR1 and CDR2 sequences are LNHDA and SQIVND (reference sequence). J lost 1 base, V lost 6 bases, and 13 bases had no gene match. This CDR3 spans 17 amino acids.

V gene TRBV7-2 combines with J gene TRBJ2-3; 10 bases align to TRBD2. J was trimmed by 4 bases and V by 1 base; bases with no gene match: 5. CDR1 SGHTA and CDR2 FQGNSA come from the germline V gene. CDR3 length equals 16 residues. The CDR3 loop reads CASSLGLAGAADTQYF. CDR3 DNA: TGTGCCAGCAGCTTAGGTCTAGCGGGAGCCGCAGATACGCAGTATTTT.

This clone was seen just once. This chain uses TRBV19 with TRBJ2-2, with D perhaps TRBD1 (5 bases). V dropped 5 bases and J dropped 7 bases, with 8 bases sitting between them. The CDR3 is made up of 12 amino acids. Per germline, CDR1 LNHDA and CDR2 SQIVND (reference sequence). The CDR3 here is CASSVGLGELFF. CDR3 sequence (DNA): TGTGCCAGTAGTGTGGGGCTCGGGGAGCTGTTTTTT.

V is TRBV5-6 and J is TRBJ1-1, with D possibly matching TRBD1 (5 bases). This CDR3 region has 16 residues. Trimming took 4 bases from V and 0 from J, leaving 16 bases between them. Germline assignment: CDR1 SGHDT and CDR2 YYEEEE. This CDR3 is CASSILGGGLNTEAFF. The CDR3 DNA reads TGTGCCAGCAGCATTCTCGGGGGTGGATTGAACACTGAAGCTTTCTTT.

The chain uses TRBV4-3 and TRBJ2-1, with 14 bases aligning to TRBD2. Losses at the gene ends were 1 base for V and 10 bases for J; bases not matched to a gene: 6. The CDR3 loop spans 16 amino acids. Germline V gives CDR1 LGHNA, CDR2 YSLEER. Here the CDR3 DNA reads TGCGCCAGCAGCCAAGGACTAGCGGGGGGGCTTTGGGAGCAGTTCTTC. It yields the protein CASSQGLAGGLWEQFF.

V is TRBV25-1 and J is TRBJ2-7; TRBD1 matches 9 bases. Germline CDR1 and CDR2: MGHDK and SYGVNS. The V gene end was trimmed by 3 bases and the J gene end by 0 bases; junction bases not matched to a gene: 0. The CDR3 covers 14 residues. CDR3 nucleotides: TGTGCCAGCAGTGAGACAGGGGGCTCCTACGAGCAGTACTTC. This sequence encodes CASSETGGSYEQYF.

The V call is TRBV19, the J call TRBJ2-7; D is ambiguous. The CDR3 sequence is 15 residues long. Germline V gene data show CDR1 as LNHDA and CDR2 as SQIVND (reference sequence). V shed 6 bases and J shed 2 bases, with 17 bases lying between them. Here the CDR3 DNA reads TGTGCCAGTAGCACCACCGAGCGAGACCCCTACGAGCAGTACTTC. Translating it yields CASSTTERDPYEQYF.

The chain joins TRBV27 to TRBJ2-3; 10 bases line up with TRBD2. This CDR3 contains 19 residues. V lost 7 bases and J lost 2; bases outside the gene matches: 18. The germline CDR1 and CDR2 sequences are MNHEY and SMNVEV (reference sequence). This chain's CDR3 is CASIPKKGPGLAHTDTQYF. The CDR3 DNA reads TGTGCCAGCATCCCAAAAAAAGGGCCGGGACTAGCGCACACAGATACGCAGTATTTT.

This clone was seen only once. Other DNA sequences in the same sample also yield this CDR3. V and J are TRBV6-5 and TRBJ1-2, with D possibly TRBD1 on 6 matching bases. This CDR3 has 14 residues. Germline V lookup: CDR1 MNHEY, CDR2 SVGAGI. V was pared by 6 bases and J by 2 bases, with 13 bases between. The CDR3 sequence: CASSRGGANYGYTF. In DNA, the CDR3 is TGTGCCAGCAGCCGCGGGGGCGCGAACTATGGCTACACCTTC.

This chain links TRBV5-1 with TRBJ2-7; D uncertain. CDR1 is SGHRS, CDR2 YFSETQ, per germline. The CDR3 totals 14 residues. Trimming took 0 bases from V and 2 from J, leaving 9 bases between them. CDR3 region: CASSLAPRAYEQYF. CDR3 nucleotide sequence: TGCGCCAGCAGCTTGGCGCCTAGAGCCTACGAGCAGTACTTC. Full variable domain (remainder filled in from reference TRBV5-1 and TRBJ2-7): KAGVTQTPRYLIKTRGQQVTLSCSPISGHRSVSWYQQTPGQGLQFLFEYFSETQRNKGNFPGRFSGRQFSNSRSEMNVSTLELGDSALYLCASSLAPRAYEQYFGPGTRLTVT.

The chain couples TRBV14 to TRBJ2-7, with 7 bases that match TRBD1. The CDR3 is 15 amino acids. Germline V gives CDR1 SGHDN, CDR2 FVKESK. V trimming: 3 bases; J trimming: 9 bases; junction bases outside the gene matches: 14. This chain's CDR3 is CASSHWAGGLRGQYF. The CDR3 nucleotides are TGTGCCAGCAGCCATTGGGCAGGGGGTCTTCGCGGGCAGTACTTC.

The chain joins TRBV6-1 to TRBJ1-5; 8 nucleotides line up with TRBD1. With V trimmed by 3 bases and J by 2 bases, 9 bases remained unmatched. Germline V gene data show CDR1 as MNHNS and CDR2 as SASEGT. The CDR3 has 17 amino acids. The CDR3 coding sequence is TGTGCCAGCAGTGAGGCCCGGACAGGGTTCGGCAATCAGCCCCAGCATTTT. Translating it yields CASSEARTGFGNQPQHF.

The chain uses TRBV27 and TRBJ2-3, with a possible D match to TRBD1 (5 bases). From germline, CDR1 is MNHEY and CDR2 SMNVEV (reference sequence). This CDR3 is built from 16 residues. V was cut by 8 bases and J by 0 bases, with 18 bases left in between. The CDR3 sequence is CASHEQANGSTDTQYF. CDR3 DNA: TGTGCCAGCCATGAACAGGCTAACGGTAGCACAGATACGCAGTATTTT.

Comment on this clone: The identical CDR3 is also encoded by other nucleotide sequences in the sample. The V call is TRBV27, the J call TRBJ1-1, with D uncertain. Germline values: CDR1 MNHEY, CDR2 SMNVEV (reference sequence). Trimming removed 0 bases at V and 0 bases at J, with 2 bases between. This CDR3 has 13 amino acids. The CDR3 bases are TGTGCCAGCAGTTTATCCTTGAACACTGAAGCTTTCTTT. Translating gives CASSLSLNTEAFF.

The CDR3 sequence is CASGPRLADHTDTQYF. The CDR3 DNA sequence: TGTGCCAGTGGGCCCCGACTAGCGGATCACACAGATACGCAGTATTTT. The chain uses TRBV14 and TRBJ2-3; the match to TRBD2 covers 9 bases. There are 16 residues in the CDR3. The germline CDR1 and CDR2 sequences are SGHDN and FVKESK. Trimming at V came to 9 bases and at J to 2 bases, leaving 12 bases not matched to a gene.